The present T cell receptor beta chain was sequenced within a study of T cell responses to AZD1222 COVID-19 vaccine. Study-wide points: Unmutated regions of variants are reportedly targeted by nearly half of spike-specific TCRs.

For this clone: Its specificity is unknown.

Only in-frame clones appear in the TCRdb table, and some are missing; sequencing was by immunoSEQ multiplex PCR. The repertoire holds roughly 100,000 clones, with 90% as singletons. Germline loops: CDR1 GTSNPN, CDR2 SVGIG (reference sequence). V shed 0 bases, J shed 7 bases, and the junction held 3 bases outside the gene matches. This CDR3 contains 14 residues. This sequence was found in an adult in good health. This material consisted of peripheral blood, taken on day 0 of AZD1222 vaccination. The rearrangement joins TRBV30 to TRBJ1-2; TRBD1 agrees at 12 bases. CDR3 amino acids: CAWSVGQGAFGYTF. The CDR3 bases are TGTGCCTGGAGTGTGGGACAGGGGGCGTTTGGCTACACCTTC.